One sample yielded the 26 T cell receptor beta chains listed below, sequenced in a study of blood T cell repertoires in COVID-19. The assay was immunoSEQ multiplex PCR, and TCRdb's table has in-frame clones only and misses some. The sample includes about 270,000 clones, just under 90% seen only once; the top ten take about 4%. Sequenced input: PBMCs or T cells enriched from blood (not recorded which). Receptors originate from a woman aged 25 to 39 with acute COVID-19.

The genes are TRBV18 and TRBJ2-3; the match to TRBD1 covers 10 bases. Germline CDR1 is KGHSH and CDR2 is LQKENI. Unmatched junction bases numbered 4, after V lost 3 bases and J lost 4 bases. CDR3 length: 15 amino acids. The CDR3 here is CASSPGQGVADTQYF. Here the CDR3 DNA reads TGTGCCAGCTCACCCGGACAGGGGGTGGCAGATACGCAGTATTTT. Based on the CDR3 plus reference TRBV18 and TRBJ2-3, the full variable domain is NAGVMQNPRHLVRRRGQEARLRCSPMKGHSHVYWYRQLPEEGLKFMVYLQKENIIDESGMPKERFSAEFPKEGPSILRIQQVVRGDSAAYFCASSPGQGVADTQYFGPGTRLTVL.

The genes are TRBV7-2 and TRBJ2-1; 9 bases agree with TRBD2. The CDR3 has 15 residues. From germline, CDR1 is SGHTA and CDR2 FQGNSA. The V gene end was trimmed by 5 bases and the J gene end by 8 bases; junction bases not matched to a gene: 10. CDR3 loop: CASSPGTSFFDEQFF. CDR3 coding DNA: TGTGCCAGCAGCCCCGGGACTAGCTTTTTCGATGAGCAGTTCTTC.

The V gene is TRBV27, the J gene TRBJ1-1; D is undetermined. The CDR3 has 13 residues. CDR1 MNHEY and CDR2 SMNVEV come from the germline V gene (reference sequence). V was clipped by 6 bases and J by 2 bases, with 10 bases between them. CDR3 region: CASSTSVNTEAFF. As DNA, the CDR3 is TGTGCCAGCAGCACATCAGTAAACACTGAAGCTTTCTTT.

The chain uses TRBV6-5 and TRBJ2-2; 8 bases are shared with TRBD2. CDR3 length equals 15 residues. Looked up from germline, CDR1 is MNHEY and CDR2 is SVGAGI. V trimming: 4 bases; J trimming: 4 bases; junction bases outside the gene matches: 5. As DNA, the CDR3 is TGTGCCAGCAGTTCGGTAGCGGGGACCACCGGGGAGCTGTTTTTT. Protein: CASSSVAGTTGELFF.

The CDR3 nucleotides read TGTGCCAGCAGCTTATACGCGGGAGGGTCCCACAATGAGCAGTTCTTC. Protein sequence: CASSLYAGGSHNEQFF. The rearrangement links TRBV7-6 to TRBJ2-1; 9 nucleotides match TRBD2. Germline V gives CDR1 SGHVS, CDR2 FNYEAQ. The CDR3 runs 16 residues. Trimming took 2 bases from V and 5 from J; bases not matched to a gene: 7.

The V gene is TRBV5-6, the J gene TRBJ2-7; 9 bases are a match to TRBD2. The CDR3 spans 16 residues. Losses at the gene ends were 3 bases for V and 0 bases for J; bases not matched to a gene: 7. Germline V gives CDR1 SGHDT, CDR2 YYEEEE. As DNA, the CDR3 is TGTGCCAGCAGCTGGGGAGCGGGGGGCTCCTCCTACGAGCAGTACTTC. Its protein product is CASSWGAGGSSYEQYF.

The genes are TRBV2 and TRBJ2-3; TRBD2 is a possible D gene (5 bases). Trimming pared 9 bases from V and 4 bases from J, leaving 8 bases between. This CDR3 is built from 11 residues. Germline V gene lookup returns CDR1 SNHLY and CDR2 FYNNEI. The DNA of the CDR3 is TGTGCCAGTACTAGTGCAGATACGCAGTATTTT. Amino acids: CASTSADTQYF.

The V and J genes are TRBV29-1 and TRBJ1-3; D ambiguous. The germline V gene has CDR1 SQVTM and CDR2 ANQGSEA. V lost 3 bases to trimming and J lost 0 bases, with 9 bases between them. The CDR3 is 14 amino acids. CDR3 nucleotides: TGCAGCGTTGAGGCCTTCGACTCTGGAAACACCATATATTTT. Its protein product is CSVEAFDSGNTIYF.

This clone has a single count. This chain links TRBV28 with TRBJ2-7, with D perhaps matching TRBD1 (6 bases). With 6 bases removed from V and 6 bases from J, the gap between germline ends came to 18 bases. Germline loops: CDR1 MDHEN, CDR2 SYDVKM. The CDR3 has 14 amino acids. CDR3 amino acids: CASRPPGTWREQYF. The CDR3 coding sequence is TGTGCCAGCAGACCGCCGGGGACATGGCGCGAGCAGTACTTC. Full variable domain (missing parts from reference TRBV28 and TRBJ2-7): DVKVTQSSRYLVKRTGEKVFLECVQDMDHENMFWYRQDPGLGLRLIYFSYDVKMKEKGDIPEGYSVSREKKERFSLILESASTNQTSMYLCASRPPGTWREQYFGPGTRLTVT.

This sequence joins TRBV9 and TRBJ1-3, with D tentatively TRBD1 (5 bases). The V gene lost 0 bases and the J gene lost 0 bases, with 13 bases spanning the gap. The CDR3 extends over 17 amino acids. Germline CDR1 reads SGDLS; CDR2 reads YYNGEE. Here the CDR3 reads CASSVEGFAASGNTIYF. CDR3 coding DNA: TGTGCCAGCAGCGTAGAGGGGTTCGCCGCCTCTGGAAACACCATATATTTT.

J is TRBJ2-7 and V is TRBV18, with 10 bases that match TRBD2. This CDR3 is built from 15 residues. V trimming: 6 bases; J trimming: 0 bases; junction bases outside the gene matches: 5. The germline V gene has CDR1 KGHSH and CDR2 LQKENI. CDR3 region: CASSPGTSVSYEQYF. Written as DNA, the CDR3 is TGTGCCAGCTCCCCCGGGACTAGCGTCTCCTACGAGCAGTACTTC.

The chain couples TRBV6-5 to TRBJ2-5, with 7 bases lining up with TRBD2. The germline CDR1 and CDR2 sequences are MNHEY and SVGAGI. This CDR3 spans 14 amino acids. Unmatched junction bases numbered 7, after V lost 4 bases and J lost 5 bases. In nucleotides, the CDR3 is TGTGCCAGCAGTTCTAGCGGTACATGGGAGACCCAGTACTTC. Protein sequence: CASSSSGTWETQYF.

The chain employs TRBV11-3 and TRBJ2-3; D gene ambiguous. V gave up 1 base and J gave up 2 bases, with 10 bases separating them. Germline loops: CDR1 SGHNT, CDR2 YENEEA. The length of the CDR3 is 15 residues. CDR3: CASSLGAENTDTQYF. The CDR3 nucleotides read TGTGCCAGCAGCTTAGGGGCAGAGAACACAGATACGCAGTATTTT.

In nucleotides, the CDR3 is TGTGCCAGCAGCTTGGCCGGGACAGCCACAGATACGCAGTATTTT. Encoded protein: CASSLAGTATDTQYF. The gene calls are TRBV5-4 and TRBJ2-3; TRBD1 matches at 7 bases. The trim removed 0 bases at V and 2 bases at J, leaving 3 bases unmatched. The CDR3 runs 15 residues. Per germline, CDR1 SGHNT and CDR2 YYREEE (reference sequence).

This chain links TRBV10-3 with TRBJ2-5; tentative D call: TRBD2 (6 bases). V dropped 4 bases and J dropped 3 bases, with 12 bases sitting between them. The CDR3 consists of 14 residues. CDR1 is ENHRY, CDR2 SYGVKD, per germline. The CDR3 DNA sequence: TGTGCCATCAGTGGGGGGGTTGGAAAAGAGACCCAGTACTTC. The encoded protein is CAISGGVGKETQYF.

The rearrangement links TRBV7-9 to TRBJ1-4, with a weak D call TRBD1 (6 bases). The CDR3 runs 12 residues. V was shortened by 2 bases and J by 14 bases, with 12 bases between the two germline ends. The germline V gene has CDR1 SEHNR and CDR2 FQNEAQ (reference sequence). The CDR3 spells CASSLPGTRLFF. DNA of the CDR3: TGTGCCAGCAGCTTACCGGGGACAAGGCTGTTTTTT.

This chain uses TRBV28 with TRBJ2-7, with D perhaps matching TRBD2 (5 bases). Germline V CDR1 and CDR2: MDHEN, SYDVKM. This CDR3 has 12 amino acids. Between the trimmed V and J ends, which lost 5 bases and 11 bases, there was a span of 16 bases. Here the CDR3 reads CASSDAGLMEYF. The CDR3 nucleotides are TGTGCCAGCAGTGACGCGGGCCTAATGGAGTACTTC.

The chain joins TRBV7-2 to TRBJ2-1; D may be TRBD2 (6 bases). Trimming stripped 4 bases from V and 7 bases from J, with 20 bases between. The CDR3 is made up of 16 amino acids. The germline gives CDR1 SGHTA, CDR2 FQGNSA. The CDR3 DNA sequence: TGTGCCAGCAGCTCTCCTCTCAGACTAGAATGGAATGAGCAGTTCTTC. Translated: CASSSPLRLEWNEQFF.

This clone was observed a single time. The chain uses TRBV28 and TRBJ1-4; D uncertain. V was pared by 7 bases and J by 4 bases, with 10 bases between. This CDR3 has 13 amino acids. Germline V gene data show CDR1 as MDHEN and CDR2 as SYDVKM. The DNA of the CDR3 is TGTGCCAGCAATTCACCCGGTAATGAAAAACTGTTTTTT. Its translation: CASNSPGNEKLFF.

The chain carries TRBV5-1 and TRBJ2-2; 8 positions match TRBD2. CDR1 is SGHRS and CDR2 is YFSETQ in the germline V gene. The CDR3 spans 15 residues. The V gene end was trimmed by 4 bases and the J gene end by 4 bases; junction bases not matched to a gene: 6. In nucleotides, the CDR3 is TGCGCCAGCAGCCCGGGAGGGGAGGGCACCGGGGAGCTGTTTTTT. It specifies CASSPGGEGTGELFF.

Written as DNA, the CDR3 is TGTGCCAGCACCCCAACAGGGTCTGGGGCCAACGTCCTGACTTTC. Amino acid sequence: CASTPTGSGANVLTF. The chain recombines TRBV6-5 with TRBJ2-6, with TRBD1 as a possible D gene (6 bases). The length of the CDR3 is 15 residues. V lost 7 bases to trimming and J lost 1 base, with 11 bases between them. The germline V gene has CDR1 MNHEY and CDR2 SVGAGI.

The rearrangement uses TRBV12-3 or TRBV12-4 and TRBJ2-2, with D perhaps TRBD2 (5 bases). This CDR3 is 13 amino acids long. Trimming cost V 7 bases and J 5 bases, with 11 bases left between them. The CDR3 loop is CASKDGGTGELFF. The CDR3 region has the DNA TGTGCCAGCAAAGATGGCGGGACCGGGGAGCTGTTTTTT.

The chain joins TRBV10-1 to TRBJ2-5; perhaps TRBD2 as D (7 bases). Germline lookup yields CDR1 WNHNN and CDR2 SYGVQD (reference sequence). The CDR3 covers 13 residues. Trimming removed 3 bases at V and 4 bases at J, with 9 bases between. The CDR3 nucleotides are TGCGCCAGCAGTGAAGGGGGGGGAGAGACCCAGTACTTC. Residues: CASSEGGGETQYF.

The gene calls are TRBV11-2 and TRBJ1-2, with TRBD1 identical over 7 bases. The V segment lost 5 bases and the J segment 10 bases; nucleotides outside the gene matches: 4. CDR3 size: 11 residues. CDR1 is SGHAT and CDR2 is FQNNGV in the germline V gene. The CDR3 here is CASSEGTVYTF. CDR3 DNA: TGTGCCAGCAGCGAAGGGACAGTCTACACCTTC.

CDR3 DNA: TGTGCCAGTAGTCTCCGGGGACAGGCTAATAATTCACCCCTCCACTTT. It translates to CASSLRGQANNSPLHF. The chain links TRBV19 to TRBJ1-6, with 8 bases matching TRBD1. This CDR3 contains 16 residues. Germline assignment: CDR1 LNHDA and CDR2 SQIVND (reference sequence). Unmatched junction bases numbered 8, after V lost 5 bases and J lost 5 bases.

This chain joins TRBV24-1 and TRBJ1-2, with TRBD1 identical over 8 bases. After removal of 4 bases from V and 4 bases from J, the junction contained 7 bases not matched to a gene. The CDR3 loop spans 15 amino acids. Germline CDR1 is KGHDR and CDR2 is SFDVKD. CDR3 in DNA: TGTGCCACCAGTGAGTTTGGACAGGGTGGCTATGGCTACACCTTC. Its protein is CATSEFGQGGYGYTF.